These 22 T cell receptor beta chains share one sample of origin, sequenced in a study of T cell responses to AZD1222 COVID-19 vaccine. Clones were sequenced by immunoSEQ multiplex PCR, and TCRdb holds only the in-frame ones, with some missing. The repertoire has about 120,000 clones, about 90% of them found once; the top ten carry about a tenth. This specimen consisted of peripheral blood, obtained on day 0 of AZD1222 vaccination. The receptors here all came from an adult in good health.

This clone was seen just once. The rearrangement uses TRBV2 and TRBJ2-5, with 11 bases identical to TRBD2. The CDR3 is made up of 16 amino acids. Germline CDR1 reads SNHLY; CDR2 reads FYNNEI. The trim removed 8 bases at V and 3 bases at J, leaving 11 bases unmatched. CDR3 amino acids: CASLPGVAGGKETQYF. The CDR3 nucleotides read TGTGCCAGCCTGCCTGGGGTAGCGGGGGGGAAAGAGACCCAGTACTTC.

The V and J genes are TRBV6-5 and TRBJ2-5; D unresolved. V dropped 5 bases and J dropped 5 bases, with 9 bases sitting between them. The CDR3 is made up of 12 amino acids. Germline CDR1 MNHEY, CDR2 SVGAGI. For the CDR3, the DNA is TGTGCCAGCAGTACACAATGGGAGACCCAGTACTTC. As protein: CASSTQWETQYF.

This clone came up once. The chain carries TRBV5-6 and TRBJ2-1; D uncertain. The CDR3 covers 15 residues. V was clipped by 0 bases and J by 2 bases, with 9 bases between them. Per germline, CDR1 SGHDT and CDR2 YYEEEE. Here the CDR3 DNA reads TGTGCCAGCAGCTTGGGTCCGGTTACCTACAATGAGCAGTTCTTC. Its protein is CASSLGPVTYNEQFF.

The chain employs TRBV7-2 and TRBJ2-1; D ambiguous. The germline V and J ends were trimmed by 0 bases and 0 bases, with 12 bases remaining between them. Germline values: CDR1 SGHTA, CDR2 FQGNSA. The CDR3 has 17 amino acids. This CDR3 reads CASSLAPSTYSYNEQFF. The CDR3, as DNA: TGTGCCAGCAGCTTAGCCCCCTCTACCTACTCCTACAATGAGCAGTTCTTC.

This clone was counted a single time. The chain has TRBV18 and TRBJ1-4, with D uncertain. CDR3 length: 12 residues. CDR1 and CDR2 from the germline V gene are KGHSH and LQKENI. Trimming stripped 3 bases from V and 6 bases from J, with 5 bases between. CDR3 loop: CASSPQDEKLFF. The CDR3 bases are TGTGCCAGCTCACCGCAAGATGAAAAACTGTTTTTT.

In DNA form, the CDR3 reads TGTGCCAGCAGCCCCGCCGGGACAGGTGGAAACACCATATATTTT. Translation gives CASSPAGTGGNTIYF. V usage is TRBV5-4 and J usage is TRBJ1-3; 8 nucleotides line up with TRBD1. The ends lost 4 bases at V and 3 bases at J; junction bases unmatched: 6. Germline values: CDR1 SGHNT, CDR2 YYREEE (reference sequence). This CDR3 has 15 amino acids.

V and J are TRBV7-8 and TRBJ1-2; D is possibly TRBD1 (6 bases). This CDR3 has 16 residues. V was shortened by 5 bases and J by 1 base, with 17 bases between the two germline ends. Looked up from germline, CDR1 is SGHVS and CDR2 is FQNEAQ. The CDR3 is CASSKGTFRVNYGYTF. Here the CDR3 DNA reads TGTGCCAGCAGCAAAGGGACATTCAGAGTTAACTATGGCTACACCTTC.

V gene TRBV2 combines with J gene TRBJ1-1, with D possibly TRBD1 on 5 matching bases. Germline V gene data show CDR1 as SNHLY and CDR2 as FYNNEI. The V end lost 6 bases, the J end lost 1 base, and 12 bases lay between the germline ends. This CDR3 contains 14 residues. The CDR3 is CASSRDYKNTEAFF. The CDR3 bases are TGTGCCAGCAGCCGGGACTATAAGAACACTGAAGCTTTCTTT.

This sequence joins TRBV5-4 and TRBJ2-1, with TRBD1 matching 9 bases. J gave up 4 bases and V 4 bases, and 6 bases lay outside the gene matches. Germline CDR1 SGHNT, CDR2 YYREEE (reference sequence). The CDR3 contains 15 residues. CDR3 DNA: TGTGCCAGCAGCCCAGGACAGGGGCTATACAATGAGCAGTTCTTC. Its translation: CASSPGQGLYNEQFF. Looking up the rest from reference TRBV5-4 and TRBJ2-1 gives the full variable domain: ETGVTQSPTHLIKTRGQQVTLRCSSQSGHNTVSWYQQALGQGPQFIFQYYREEENGRGNFPPRFSGLQFPNYSSELNVNALELDDSALYLCASSPGQGLYNEQFFGPGTRLTVL.

DNA of the CDR3: TGTGCCTGGACCCTTATGAACACTGAAGCTTTCTTT. As protein: CAWTLMNTEAFF. V gene TRBV30 combines with J gene TRBJ1-1; no reliable D call. The CDR3 consists of 12 residues. The V and J ends lost 4 bases and 0 bases respectively, with 6 bases between them. Germline V gene sequence: CDR1 GTSNPN, CDR2 SVGIG (reference sequence). Full variable domain (outside the CDR3, taken from reference TRBV30 and TRBJ1-1): SQTIHQWPATLVQPVGSPLSLECTVEGTSNPNLYWYRQAAGRGLQLLFYSVGIGQISSEVPQNLSASRPQDRQFILSSKKLLLSDSGFYLCAWTLMNTEAFFGQGTRLTVV.

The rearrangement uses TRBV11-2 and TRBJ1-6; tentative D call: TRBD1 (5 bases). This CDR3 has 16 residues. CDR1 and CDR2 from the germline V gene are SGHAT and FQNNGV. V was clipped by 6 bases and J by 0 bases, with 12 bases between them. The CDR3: CASRKPGSSYNSPLHF. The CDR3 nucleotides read TGTGCCAGCAGGAAACCAGGGAGCTCCTATAATTCACCCCTCCACTTT.

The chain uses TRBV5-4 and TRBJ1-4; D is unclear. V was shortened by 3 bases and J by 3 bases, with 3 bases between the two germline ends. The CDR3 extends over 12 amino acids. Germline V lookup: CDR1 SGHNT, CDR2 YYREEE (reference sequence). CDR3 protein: CASSSANEKLFF. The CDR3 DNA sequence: TGTGCCAGCAGCTCTGCTAATGAAAAACTGTTTTTT.

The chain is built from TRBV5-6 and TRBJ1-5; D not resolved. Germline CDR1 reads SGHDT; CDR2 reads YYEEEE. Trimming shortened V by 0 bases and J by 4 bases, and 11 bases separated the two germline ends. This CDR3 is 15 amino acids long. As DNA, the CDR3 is TGTGCCAGCAGCTTGGGGGTCTCCCGTAATCAGCCCCAGCATTTT. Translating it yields CASSLGVSRNQPQHF.

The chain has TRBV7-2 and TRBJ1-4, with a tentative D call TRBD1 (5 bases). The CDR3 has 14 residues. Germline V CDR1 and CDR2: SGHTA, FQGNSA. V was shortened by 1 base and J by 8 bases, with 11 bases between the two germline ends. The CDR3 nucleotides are TGTGCCAGCAGCTTAGTGGGGGGAGGGGAAAAACTGTTTTTT. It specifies CASSLVGGGEKLFF.

CDR3 in DNA: TGTGCCAGCAGTGACGGGAGCCTAGATTCACCCCTCCACTTT. It encodes CASSDGSLDSPLHF. This chain joins TRBV25-1 and TRBJ1-6; D not resolved. The CDR3 extends over 14 amino acids. Between the trimmed V and J ends, which lost 3 bases and 8 bases, there was a span of 11 bases. Germline loops: CDR1 MGHDK, CDR2 SYGVNS.

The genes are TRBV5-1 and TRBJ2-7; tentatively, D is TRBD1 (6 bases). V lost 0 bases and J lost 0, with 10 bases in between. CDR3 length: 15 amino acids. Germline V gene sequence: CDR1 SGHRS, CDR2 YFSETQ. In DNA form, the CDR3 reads TGCGCCAGCAGCTTGGGAGGACAGAACTCCTACGAGCAGTACTTC. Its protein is CASSLGGQNSYEQYF. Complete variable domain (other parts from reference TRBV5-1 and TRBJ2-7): KAGVTQTPRYLIKTRGQQVTLSCSPISGHRSVSWYQQTPGQGLQFLFEYFSETQRNKGNFPGRFSGRQFSNSRSEMNVSTLELGDSALYLCASSLGGQNSYEQYFGPGTRLTVT.

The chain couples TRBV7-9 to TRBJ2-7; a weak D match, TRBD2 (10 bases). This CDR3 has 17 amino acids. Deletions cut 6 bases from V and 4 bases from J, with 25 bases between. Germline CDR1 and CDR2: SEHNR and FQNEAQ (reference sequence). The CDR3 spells CASRSEGQGLAPYEQYF. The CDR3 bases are TGTGCCAGCAGGTCGGAGGGACAGGGACTAGCGCCATACGAGCAGTACTTC.

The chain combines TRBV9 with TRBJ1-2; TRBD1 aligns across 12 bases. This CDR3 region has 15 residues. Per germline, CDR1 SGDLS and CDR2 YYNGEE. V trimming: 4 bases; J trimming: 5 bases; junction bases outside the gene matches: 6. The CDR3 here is CASSPGTGGGYGYTF. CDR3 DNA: TGTGCCAGCAGCCCAGGGACAGGGGGCGGATATGGCTACACCTTC.

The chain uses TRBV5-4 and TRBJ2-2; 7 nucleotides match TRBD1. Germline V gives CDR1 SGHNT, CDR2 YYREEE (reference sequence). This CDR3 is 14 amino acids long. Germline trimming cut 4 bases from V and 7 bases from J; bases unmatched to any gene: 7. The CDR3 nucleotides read TGTGCCAGCAGCCCGCCCGGGACAGTCGGGGAGCTGTTTTTT. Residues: CASSPPGTVGELFF.

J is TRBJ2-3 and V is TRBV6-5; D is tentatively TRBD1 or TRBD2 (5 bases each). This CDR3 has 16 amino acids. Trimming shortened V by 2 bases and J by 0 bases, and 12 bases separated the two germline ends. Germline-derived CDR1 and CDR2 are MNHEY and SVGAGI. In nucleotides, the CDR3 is TGTGCCAGCAGTTACCGGCCGGGACCCAGCACAGATACGCAGTATTTT. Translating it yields CASSYRPGPSTDTQYF.

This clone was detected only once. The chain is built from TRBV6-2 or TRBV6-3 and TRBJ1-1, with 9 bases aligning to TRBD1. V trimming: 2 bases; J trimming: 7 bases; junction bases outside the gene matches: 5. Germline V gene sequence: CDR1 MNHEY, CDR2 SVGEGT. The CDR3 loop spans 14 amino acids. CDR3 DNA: TGTGCCAGCAGTTACACAGGGGGCAGCGATGAAGCTTTCTTT. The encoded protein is CASSYTGGSDEAFF.

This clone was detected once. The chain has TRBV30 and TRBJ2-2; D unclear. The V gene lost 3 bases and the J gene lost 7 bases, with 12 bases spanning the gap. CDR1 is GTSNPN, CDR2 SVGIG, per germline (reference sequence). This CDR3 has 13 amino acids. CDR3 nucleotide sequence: TGTGCCTGGAGCCGAGCAGTGGTCGGGGAGCTGTTTTTT. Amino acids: CAWSRAVVGELFF.